The present T cell receptor beta chain was sequenced within a study of T cell repertoires in cytomegalovirus infection. At the level of the study: CMV infection together with matching HLA type was indicated by public TCR beta signatures. Study results and limitations: In two of eight donors, the top clonotype was HLA-C-restricted CMV-specific. Cumulative frequency (of public TCR beta family members) identified carriers of CMV plus the relevant HLA.

In TCRdb, the reads were re-called with MiXCR into one record per CDR3 protein. The sample consists of hundreds of thousands of distinct CDR3 sequences, 8% to 10% of them appearing once. This clonotype appeared a few times. Its specificity is not known. The specimen sequenced was PBMCs. This receptor was identified in a human donor in good health (CMV status not recorded). Some clones in this sample may be carry-over from other donors' samples.

The CDR3 region is CASSLSTSGGGTGELFF. The DNA for the CDR3 is TGTGCCAGCAGCCTTTCGACTAGCGGGGGGGGTACCGGGGAGCTGTTTTTT. This rearrangement joins TRBV5-5 to TRBJ2-2; the match to TRBD2 covers 14 bases. Trimming took 4 bases from V and 5 from J; bases not matched to a gene: 7. The CDR3 contains 17 residues. Looked up from germline, CDR1 is SGHKS and CDR2 is YYEKEE (reference sequence).